The clone carrying this T cell receptor beta chain has a single count. Sequenced by immunoSEQ multiplex PCR; TCRdb stores in-frame clones only, minus some. Of more than 50,000 clones listed, more than 85% are singletons. The sample comes from a study of OX40 agonist ivuxolimab in advanced cancers. In the study overall: The dose-escalation group included hepatocellular carcinoma, melanoma, renal cell carcinoma and head and neck cancer.

Blood samples were obtained at baseline, cycle 4 day 1, and cycle 7 day 1. V was pared by 6 bases and J by 4 bases, with 12 bases between. CDR1 MNHEY and CDR2 SMNVEV come from the germline V gene (reference sequence). The CDR3 runs to 14 residues. This chain links TRBV27 with TRBJ1-4; D unclear. The sequenced sample was CD4+ or CD8+ T cells sorted from blood, obtained in a trial of the OX40 agonist ivuxolimab. This TCR came from an adult with an advanced solid tumor such as melanoma, head and neck, liver or kidney cancer. In DNA form, the CDR3 reads TGTGCCAGCAGCCAAGGGAGGATTAATGAAAAACTGTTTTTT. Residues: CASSQGRINEKLFF.